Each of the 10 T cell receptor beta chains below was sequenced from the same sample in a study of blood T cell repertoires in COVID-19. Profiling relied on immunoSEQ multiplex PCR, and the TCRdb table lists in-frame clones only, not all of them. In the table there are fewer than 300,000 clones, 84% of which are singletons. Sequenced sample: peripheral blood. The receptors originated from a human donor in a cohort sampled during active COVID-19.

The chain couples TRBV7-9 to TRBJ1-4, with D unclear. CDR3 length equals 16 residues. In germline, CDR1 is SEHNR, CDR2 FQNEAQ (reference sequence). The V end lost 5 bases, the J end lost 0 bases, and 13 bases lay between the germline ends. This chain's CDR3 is CASSPRREATNEKLFF. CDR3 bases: TGTGCCAGCAGCCCCCGACGGGAAGCAACTAATGAAAAACTGTTTTTT.

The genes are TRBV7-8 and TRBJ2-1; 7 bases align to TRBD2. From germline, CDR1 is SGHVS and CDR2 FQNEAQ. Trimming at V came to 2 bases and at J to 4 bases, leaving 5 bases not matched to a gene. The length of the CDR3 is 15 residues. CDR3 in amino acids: CASSLMGGQYNEQFF. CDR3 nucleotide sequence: TGTGCCAGCAGCTTAATGGGAGGGCAGTACAATGAGCAGTTCTTC. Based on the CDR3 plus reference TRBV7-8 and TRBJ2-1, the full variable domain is GAGVSQSPRYKVAKRGQDVALRCDPISGHVSLFWYQQALGQGPEFLTYFQNEAQLDKSGLPSDRFFAERPEGSVSTLKIQRTQQEDSAVYLCASSLMGGQYNEQFFGPGTRLTVL.

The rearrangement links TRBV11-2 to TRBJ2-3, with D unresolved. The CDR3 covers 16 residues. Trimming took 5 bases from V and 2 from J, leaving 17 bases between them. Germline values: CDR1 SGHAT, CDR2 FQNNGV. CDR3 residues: CASSLNPGSATDTQYF. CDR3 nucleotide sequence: TGTGCCAGCAGCCTGAATCCAGGCTCCGCCACAGATACGCAGTATTTT.

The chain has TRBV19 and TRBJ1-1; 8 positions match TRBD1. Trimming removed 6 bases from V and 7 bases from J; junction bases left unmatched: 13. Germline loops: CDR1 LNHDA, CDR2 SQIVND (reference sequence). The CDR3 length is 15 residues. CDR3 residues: CASRTRGQGGVEAFF. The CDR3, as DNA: TGTGCCAGTAGGACAAGAGGACAGGGAGGGGTTGAAGCTTTCTTT.

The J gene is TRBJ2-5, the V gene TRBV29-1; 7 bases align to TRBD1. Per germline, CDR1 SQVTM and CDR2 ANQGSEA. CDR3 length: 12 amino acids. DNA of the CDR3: TGCAGGAGCCGGGACAGCCAAGAGACCCAGTACTTC. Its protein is CRSRDSQETQYF.

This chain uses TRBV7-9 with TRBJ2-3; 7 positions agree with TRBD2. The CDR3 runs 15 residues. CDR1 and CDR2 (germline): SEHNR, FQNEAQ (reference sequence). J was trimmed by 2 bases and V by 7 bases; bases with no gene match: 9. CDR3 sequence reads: CASTLTSSATDTQYF. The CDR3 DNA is TGTGCCAGCACCCTGACTAGCAGCGCCACAGATACGCAGTATTTT.

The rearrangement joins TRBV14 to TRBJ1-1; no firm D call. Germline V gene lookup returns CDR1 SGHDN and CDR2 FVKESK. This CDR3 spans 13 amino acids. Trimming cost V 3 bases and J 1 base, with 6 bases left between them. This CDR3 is CASSQLWNTEAFF. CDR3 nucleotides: TGTGCCAGCAGCCAGTTATGGAACACTGAAGCTTTCTTT.

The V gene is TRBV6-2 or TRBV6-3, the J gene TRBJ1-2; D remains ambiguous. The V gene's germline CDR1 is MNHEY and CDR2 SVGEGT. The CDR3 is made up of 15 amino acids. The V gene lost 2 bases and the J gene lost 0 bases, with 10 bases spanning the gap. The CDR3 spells CASSYMGPANYGYTF. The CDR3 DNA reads TGTGCCAGCAGTTACATGGGCCCAGCTAACTATGGCTACACCTTC.

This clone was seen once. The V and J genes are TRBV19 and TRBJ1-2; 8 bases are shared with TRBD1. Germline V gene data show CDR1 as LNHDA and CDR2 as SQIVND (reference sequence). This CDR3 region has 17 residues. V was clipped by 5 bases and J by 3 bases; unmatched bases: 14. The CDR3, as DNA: TGTGCCAGTAGTTTATCTCTGACGGGGGGACAGGACTATGGCTACACCTTC. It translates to CASSLSLTGGQDYGYTF.

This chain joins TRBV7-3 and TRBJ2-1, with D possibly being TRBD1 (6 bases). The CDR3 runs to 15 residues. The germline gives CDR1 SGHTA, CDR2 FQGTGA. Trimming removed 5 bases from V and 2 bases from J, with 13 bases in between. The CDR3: CASSLGAGAYNEQFF. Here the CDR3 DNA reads TGTGCCAGCAGCCTCGGGGCAGGGGCCTACAATGAGCAGTTCTTC.